One sample yielded the 14 T cell receptor beta chains listed below, sequenced in a study of identical twins. TCRdb independently ran MiXCR on the 5' RACE reads; one entry per CDR3 protein. The table records 450,000 or so distinct CDR3 sequences, roughly 24% of them present only once. The same specimen was also included in a second study, on T cells expressing NK-cell markers.

Sequenced input: CD4+ T cells sorted from blood. Receptors were obtained from a woman aged 18-29 years in good health.

This clonotype has only a few counts. The chain combines TRBV28 with TRBJ2-7, with 7 bases identical to TRBD2. V lost 4 bases, J lost 2 bases, and 8 bases stayed unmatched. CDR3 length: 15 residues. Germline V gives CDR1 MDHEN, CDR2 SYDVKM. CDR3 region: CASSSPYGGTYEQYF. In nucleotides, the CDR3 is TGTGCCAGCAGTTCCCCCTACGGGGGGACCTACGAGCAGTACTTC.

This chain connects TRBV5-1 to TRBJ2-7; TRBD1 might be the D (6 bases). The CDR3 is 14 residues long. Looked up from germline, CDR1 is SGHRS and CDR2 is YFSETQ. Trimming took 2 bases from V and 1 from J, leaving 10 bases between them. CDR3 nucleotide sequence: TGCGCCAGCAGCTTAACAGGGATATCCTACGAGCAGTACTTC. Translation: CASSLTGISYEQYF.

The genes are TRBV14 and TRBJ2-5, with 9 bases aligning to TRBD1. The germline V gene has CDR1 SGHDN and CDR2 FVKESK. With V trimmed by 2 bases and J by 5 bases, 6 bases remained unmatched. This CDR3 contains 15 residues. The CDR3 DNA is TGTGCCAGCAGCCAATACAGGGGGCAGGTGGAGACCCAGTACTTC. Its translation is CASSQYRGQVETQYF. Full variable domain (rest looked up from reference TRBV14 and TRBJ2-5): EAGVTQFPSHSVIEKGQTVTLRCDPISGHDNLYWYRRVMGKEIKFLLHFVKESKQDESGMPNNRFLAERTGGTYSTLKVQPAELEDSGVYFCASSQYRGQVETQYFGPGTRLLVL.

The rearrangement joins TRBV5-1 to TRBJ1-1, with 8 positions matching TRBD1. Germline CDR1 and CDR2: SGHRS and YFSETQ. This CDR3 region has 16 residues. The ends lost 2 bases at V and 3 bases at J; junction bases unmatched: 9. Here the CDR3 DNA reads TGCGCCAGCAGCTTCCAGGGGGCGAGGTGGGACACTGAAGCTTTCTTT. Protein product: CASSFQGARWDTEAFF. The variable domain in full, with the rest retrieved from reference TRBV5-1 and TRBJ1-1, is KAGVTQTPRYLIKTRGQQVTLSCSPISGHRSVSWYQQTPGQGLQFLFEYFSETQRNKGNFPGRFSGRQFSNSRSEMNVSTLELGDSALYLCASSFQGARWDTEAFFGQGTRLTVV.

The chain recombines TRBV15 with TRBJ1-2; weak D call: TRBD1 (6 bases). Germline values: CDR1 LNHNV, CDR2 YYDKDF (reference sequence). CDR3 length: 16 residues. The V and J ends lost 1 base and 4 bases respectively, with 16 bases between them. DNA of the CDR3: TGTGCCACCAGCAGAGCTACAGGGACCCCCACCTATGGCTACACCTTC. It codes for CATSRATGTPTYGYTF. The complete variable domain, with remaining parts taken from reference TRBV15 and TRBJ1-2, reads DAMVIQNPRYQVTQFGKPVTLSCSQTLNHNVMYWYQQKSSQAPKLLFHYYDKDFNNEADTPDNFQSRRPNTSFCFLDIRSPGLGDTAMYLCATSRATGTPTYGYTFGSGTRLTVV.

The genes are TRBV29-1 and TRBJ2-5; TRBD2 might be the D (6 bases). The CDR3 is 12 amino acids. Germline-derived CDR1 and CDR2 are SQVTM and ANQGSEA. Between the trimmed V and J ends, which lost 6 bases and 5 bases, there was a span of 13 bases. The DNA of the CDR3 is TGCAGCGTCCGCGGGACCTTCGAGACCCAGTACTTC. Residues: CSVRGTFETQYF.

This chain connects TRBV5-1 to TRBJ2-7, with a possible D match to TRBD2 (5 bases). This CDR3 is built from 14 residues. In germline, CDR1 is SGHRS, CDR2 YFSETQ. V gave up 6 bases and J gave up 0 bases, with 13 bases separating them. CDR3 protein: CASKEVTSSYEQYF. CDR3 coding DNA: TGCGCCAGCAAGGAGGTCACTTCCTCCTACGAGCAGTACTTC.

The chain recombines TRBV2 with TRBJ2-3; D possibly corresponds to TRBD1 (6 bases). Germline V gives CDR1 SNHLY, CDR2 FYNNEI. V was cut by 8 bases and J by 8 bases, with 11 bases left in between. The CDR3 contains 11 residues. The CDR3 bases are TGTGCCAGCCAGGGGCTTGCTACGCAGTATTTT. Translation gives CASQGLATQYF.

This clonotype has just a few counts. V is TRBV20-1 and J is TRBJ2-2; D is perhaps TRBD2 (6 bases). With 2 bases removed from V and 1 base from J, the gap between germline ends came to 11 bases. This CDR3 region has 15 residues. Germline loops: CDR1 DFQATT, CDR2 SNEGSKA (reference sequence). Written as DNA, the CDR3 is TGCAGTGCTAGAAGCCTAGCGATGAACACCGGGGAGCTGTTTTTT. The encoded protein is CSARSLAMNTGELFF.

This chain connects TRBV27 to TRBJ1-2, with 12 bases identical to TRBD1. The germline V gene encodes CDR1 MNHEY and CDR2 SMNVEV (reference sequence). V lost 7 bases and J lost 8; bases outside the gene matches: 11. The CDR3 is made up of 15 amino acids. CDR3 amino acids: CASKPEGQGARGYTF. Here the CDR3 DNA reads TGTGCCAGCAAGCCGGAGGGACAGGGGGCGCGGGGCTACACCTTC.

This clonotype was observed a few times. The genes are TRBV12-3 or TRBV12-4 and TRBJ2-7; the match to TRBD2 covers 7 bases. The CDR3 is 13 amino acids. Losses at the gene ends were 7 bases for V and 4 bases for J; bases not matched to a gene: 7. CDR3 region: CASTRGGRYEQYF. The CDR3 nucleotides read TGTGCCAGCACCCGGGGAGGGCGGTACGAGCAGTACTTC.

This clonotype was seen only a few times. The chain joins TRBV20-1 to TRBJ1-1, with unresolved D. Germline-derived CDR1 and CDR2 are DFQATT and SNEGSKA (reference sequence). The CDR3 totals 13 residues. V shed 3 bases and J shed 5 bases, with 13 bases lying between them. The CDR3 region has the DNA TGCAGTGCTAGGGGAGGGTGGAAAACTGAAGCTTTCTTT. Translated, it gives CSARGGWKTEAFF.

The V gene is TRBV7-2, the J gene TRBJ1-1; D is ambiguous. Germline CDR1 is SGHTA and CDR2 is FQGNSA. The CDR3 is 13 amino acids. The V end was cut by 3 bases, the J end by 6 bases, with 11 bases between. Here the CDR3 DNA reads TGTGCCAGCAGCTTGAGCGCCAGCGCTGAAGCTTTCTTT. It encodes CASSLSASAEAFF.

The V gene is TRBV20-1, the J gene TRBJ2-3; a possible D gene is TRBD2 (6 bases). The CDR3 extends over 15 amino acids. The V end was cut by 5 bases, the J end by 2 bases, with 17 bases between. Germline values: CDR1 DFQATT, CDR2 SNEGSKA (reference sequence). CDR3 sequence: CSAAPFGRITDTQYF. CDR3 DNA: TGCAGTGCTGCCCCCTTCGGGAGAATCACAGATACGCAGTATTTT.